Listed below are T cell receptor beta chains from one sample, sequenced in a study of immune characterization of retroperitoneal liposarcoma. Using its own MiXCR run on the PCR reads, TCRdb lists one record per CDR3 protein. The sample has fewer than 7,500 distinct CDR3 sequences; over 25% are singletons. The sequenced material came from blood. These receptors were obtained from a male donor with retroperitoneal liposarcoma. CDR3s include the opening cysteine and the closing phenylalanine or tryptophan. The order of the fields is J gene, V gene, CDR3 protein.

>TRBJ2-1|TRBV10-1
CASSENAGDEQFF
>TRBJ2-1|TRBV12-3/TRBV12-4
CASSLVIGNYNEQFF
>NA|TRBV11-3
CARIESEQYF
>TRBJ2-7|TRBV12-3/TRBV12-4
CASTIAHGTYEQYF
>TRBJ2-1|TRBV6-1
CASSGQSGRVLGEQFF
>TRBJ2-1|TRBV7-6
CASSPPGGDEQFF
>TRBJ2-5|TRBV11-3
CATGPGAGGVETQYF
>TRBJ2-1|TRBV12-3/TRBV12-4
CASCSWGSSYNEQFF
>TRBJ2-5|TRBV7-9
CASSYGSQETQYF
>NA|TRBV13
CASSLGHQSETQFF
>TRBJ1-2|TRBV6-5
CASRPNRGQGYTF
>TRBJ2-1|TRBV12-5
CASGSPTPSGYNEQFF
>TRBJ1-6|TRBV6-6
CASSHRDSFHF
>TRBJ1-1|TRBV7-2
CASSLSQNTEAFF
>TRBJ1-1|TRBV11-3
CASSPKGMNTEAFF
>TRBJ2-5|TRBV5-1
CASSLGQQETQYF
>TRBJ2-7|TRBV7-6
CASSLAGTNDEQYF